This entry lists 26 T cell receptor beta chains sequenced from one sample in a study of cytomegalovirus exposure and HLA in healthy donors. Some clones are missing from TCRdb's copy, which holds only in-frame ones; the method was immunoSEQ multiplex PCR. The table records approximately 180,000 clones, roughly 82% of them present only once. Material: PBMCs. Every receptor here comes from a woman aged 18-29 years in good health and CMV-seronegative.

The genes are TRBV5-5 and TRBJ1-2; TRBD1 might be the D (5 bases). The CDR3 extends over 16 amino acids. The germline V gene encodes CDR1 SGHKS and CDR2 YYEKEE (reference sequence). V lost 2 bases, J lost 3 bases, and 17 bases lay in between. CDR3 region: CASSLFISRGDYGYTF. The CDR3 DNA reads TGTGCCAGCAGCTTATTTATCTCTAGGGGCGACTATGGCTACACCTTC.

The chain carries TRBV5-1 and TRBJ2-7; D is possibly TRBD1 (6 bases). Germline CDR1 is SGHRS and CDR2 is YFSETQ. Deletions cut 3 bases from V and 6 bases from J, with 19 bases between. The CDR3 is 15 residues long. The CDR3 coding sequence is TGCGCCAGCAGCTGGGGGTCAACAGGGCTCCGCGAGCAGTACTTC. Translation gives CASSWGSTGLREQYF. The complete variable domain, with remaining parts taken from reference TRBV5-1 and TRBJ2-7, reads KAGVTQTPRYLIKTRGQQVTLSCSPISGHRSVSWYQQTPGQGLQFLFEYFSETQRNKGNFPGRFSGRQFSNSRSEMNVSTLELGDSALYLCASSWGSTGLREQYFGPGTRLTVT.

The chain employs TRBV29-1 and TRBJ1-2; the D gene is possibly TRBD1 (6 bases). The CDR3 totals 16 residues. Germline-derived CDR1 and CDR2 are SQVTM and ANQGSEA. V was cut by 1 base and J by 7 bases, with 22 bases left in between. CDR3 DNA sequence: TGCAGCGTTGAAGTCCAGGGGCTAGGGCTTTCTACTGGCTACACCTTC. It specifies CSVEVQGLGLSTGYTF.

The chain combines TRBV5-1 with TRBJ1-2; D is perhaps TRBD1 (6 bases). The CDR3 has 15 residues. Germline values: CDR1 SGHRS, CDR2 YFSETQ. Between the trimmed V and J ends, which lost 7 bases and 7 bases, there was a span of 23 bases. The CDR3 coding sequence is TGCGCCAGCTCCGGGGGGGGCGAGAGTTTGCGTGGCTACACCTTC. This sequence encodes CASSGGGESLRGYTF.

This chain joins TRBV25-1 and TRBJ2-3, with 11 bases lining up with TRBD2. V gave up 5 bases and J gave up 5 bases; unmatched junction bases: 6. The CDR3 is 15 residues long. Germline CDR1 MGHDK, CDR2 SYGVNS. The CDR3 sequence: CASSSLGTSGDTQYF. CDR3 coding DNA: TGTGCCAGCAGTTCCCTGGGGACTAGCGGAGATACGCAGTATTTT.

This chain connects TRBV11-2 to TRBJ1-1; D is undetermined. V shed 1 base and J shed 8 bases, with 11 bases lying between them. In germline, CDR1 is SGHAT, CDR2 FQNNGV. The CDR3 covers 13 residues. This chain's CDR3 is CASSLGTRAEAFF. DNA for the CDR3: TGTGCCAGCAGCTTAGGTACGAGGGCCGAAGCTTTCTTT.

The J gene is TRBJ2-2, the V gene TRBV7-3; a weak D match, TRBD2 (7 bases). The germline CDR1 and CDR2 sequences are SGHTA and FQGTGA. Trimming took 5 bases from V and 6 from J, leaving 16 bases between them. The CDR3 is 15 residues long. CDR3 sequence (DNA): TGTGCCAGCAGCCCCCCCCGGGGGGCCGCCGGGGAGCTGTTTTTT. As protein: CASSPPRGAAGELFF.

The genes are TRBV5-6 and TRBJ1-1; 7 nucleotides line up with TRBD1. The CDR3 sequence is 15 residues long. The V and J ends lost 9 bases and 1 base, in that order; junction bases with no gene match: 12. Germline V lookup: CDR1 SGHDT, CDR2 YYEEEE. The CDR3 bases are TGTGCCACCAAGGTTACGACAGGGACGAACACTGAAGCTTTCTTT. Amino acids: CATKVTTGTNTEAFF.

This chain connects TRBV4-1 to TRBJ2-4; 8 bases align to TRBD2. CDR1 and CDR2 (germline): MGHRA, YSYEKL. CDR3 length: 18 amino acids. The J segment lost 4 bases and the V segment lost 3 bases, leaving 14 bases of the junction unmatched. This CDR3 reads CASSHEKAGGASKNIQYF. The CDR3 nucleotides read TGCGCCAGCAGCCATGAGAAAGCCGGGGGGGCCTCTAAAAACATTCAGTACTTC.

This clone was detected once. The CDR3 DNA reads TGTGCCAGCAGTTTAGTGGTGACTAGCGGGGGGGGACAGTTCCAAGAGACCCAGTACTTC. Its translation is CASSLVVTSGGGQFQETQYF. The chain recombines TRBV27 with TRBJ2-5, with 14 nucleotides matching TRBD2. Germline V lookup: CDR1 MNHEY, CDR2 SMNVEV (reference sequence). V lost 2 bases to trimming and J lost 1 base; unmatched junction nucleotides: 12. This CDR3 has 20 amino acids.

V usage is TRBV7-2 and J usage is TRBJ1-5; 8 bases match TRBD1. The V gene end was trimmed by 6 bases and the J gene end by 3 bases; junction bases not matched to a gene: 7. From germline, CDR1 is SGHTA and CDR2 FQGNSA. The CDR3 contains 15 residues. The CDR3 bases are TGTGCCAGCAGGCCGCAGGGGGCCCCCAATCAGCCCCAGCATTTT. Translated, it gives CASRPQGAPNQPQHF.

The chain has TRBV4-2 and TRBJ2-7, with D possibly TRBD2 on 5 matching bases. The CDR3 extends over 13 amino acids. The germline CDR1 and CDR2 sequences are LGHNA and YNFKEQ. V was clipped by 0 bases and J by 6 bases, with 9 bases between them. CDR3 residues: CASSQESEGEQYF. As DNA, the CDR3 is TGTGCCAGCAGCCAAGAAAGCGAGGGCGAGCAGTACTTC.

The chain recombines TRBV28 with TRBJ1-2, with D possibly TRBD1 on 6 matching bases. V was trimmed by 4 bases and J by 8 bases, leaving 20 bases between them. The CDR3 consists of 15 residues. Germline CDR1 and CDR2: MDHEN and SYDVKM. CDR3 amino acids: CASSSPGTKGRGYTF. The CDR3 region has the DNA TGTGCCAGCAGTTCACCAGGGACAAAAGGCAGGGGCTACACCTTC.

This sequence joins TRBV5-5 and TRBJ1-1; no firm D call. CDR3 size: 13 residues. Trimming removed 6 bases at V and 8 bases at J, with 17 bases between. CDR1 is SGHKS and CDR2 is YYEKEE in the germline V gene (reference sequence). CDR3 sequence: CASKIQGDIEAFF. CDR3 sequence (DNA): TGTGCCAGCAAGATACAAGGTGACATAGAAGCTTTCTTT.

The chain combines TRBV30 with TRBJ1-1; 7 bases agree with TRBD1. Losses at the gene ends were 0 bases for V and 5 bases for J; bases not matched to a gene: 12. This CDR3 has 16 amino acids. The germline V gene encodes CDR1 GTSNPN and CDR2 SVGIG (reference sequence). The CDR3, as DNA: TGTGCCTGGAGTGTACTCGTGGCAGGGGGAGGAACTGAAGCTTTCTTT. Amino acids: CAWSVLVAGGGTEAFF.

A few counts support this clone. The V and J genes are TRBV7-6 and TRBJ2-1; possible D gene TRBD2, 5 bases. V dropped 5 bases and J dropped 2 bases, with 13 bases sitting between them. The CDR3 spans 15 residues. Per germline, CDR1 SGHVS and CDR2 FNYEAQ. The CDR3 sequence: CASSGPTTTYNEQFF. CDR3 nucleotides: TGTGCCAGCAGCGGGCCGACTACCACCTACAATGAGCAGTTCTTC.

This chain connects TRBV19 to TRBJ2-1, with TRBD1 as a possible D gene (6 bases). Trimming cost V 3 bases and J 7 bases, with 19 bases left between them. Germline V lookup: CDR1 LNHDA, CDR2 SQIVND (reference sequence). This CDR3 contains 16 residues. The CDR3 DNA follows: TGTGCCAGTAGTATCAAGACAGGTTACGGGTGGAATGAGCAGTTCTTC. This sequence encodes CASSIKTGYGWNEQFF.

The chain has TRBV5-1 and TRBJ1-2; 7 positions agree with TRBD1. This CDR3 region has 14 residues. The J segment lost 3 bases and the V segment lost 7 bases, leaving 9 bases of the junction unmatched. The germline CDR1 and CDR2 sequences are SGHRS and YFSETQ. CDR3 in DNA: TGCGCCAGCCGGAGGGACAGTCTGGACTATGGCTACACCTTC. This sequence encodes CASRRDSLDYGYTF.

CDR3 loop: CASSPGGGNQPQHF. The CDR3 DNA reads TGTGCCAGCAGCCCAGGCGGGGGCAATCAGCCCCAGCATTTT. V is TRBV4-2 and J is TRBJ1-5; D remains ambiguous. Germline lookup yields CDR1 LGHNA and CDR2 YNFKEQ. Trimming shortened V by 4 bases and J by 2 bases, and 9 bases separated the two germline ends. CDR3 length: 14 residues.

This clone has only a few counts. The rearrangement uses TRBV30 and TRBJ2-5; the D gene is possibly TRBD2 (6 bases). Germline lookup yields CDR1 GTSNPN and CDR2 SVGIG (reference sequence). V lost 6 bases and J 4 bases, leaving 21 bases between the germline ends. The CDR3 is made up of 15 amino acids. The CDR3 bases are TGTGCCTGTAGCACGGGACTGCTGGGCGGAGAGACCCAGTACTTC. It codes for CACSTGLLGGETQYF. The full variable domain, in which reference TRBV30 and TRBJ2-5 provide the parts outside the CDR3, is SQTIHQWPATLVQPVGSPLSLECTVEGTSNPNLYWYRQAAGRGLQLLFYSVGIGQISSEVPQNLSASRPQDRQFILSSKKLLLSDSGFYLCACSTGLLGGETQYFGPGTRLLVL.

The chain couples TRBV4-2 to TRBJ1-2, with TRBD1 matching over 8 bases. The trim removed 5 bases at V and 2 bases at J, leaving 7 bases unmatched. The CDR3 runs 15 residues. Per the germline V gene, CDR1 is LGHNA and CDR2 is YNFKEQ. CDR3 in amino acids: CASSEKQGGNYGYTF. CDR3 nucleotides: TGTGCCAGCAGCGAAAAACAGGGGGGAAACTATGGCTACACCTTC.

As concerns this clone: A junction end diverges from the germline sequence, so it may reflect a read error. The J gene is TRBJ2-5, the V gene TRBV14, with D unclear. This CDR3 region has 14 residues. In germline, CDR1 is SGHDN, CDR2 FVKESK. The CDR3 sequence: CASSHQVHQETQYF. In nucleotides, the CDR3 is TGTGCCAGTAGCCACCAGGTACATCAAGAGACCCAGTACTTC. The entire variable domain, with the rest obtained from reference TRBV14 and TRBJ2-5, is as follows: EAGVTQFPSHSVIEKGQTVTLRCDPISGHDNLYWYRRVMGKEIKFLLHFVKESKQDESGMPNNRFLAERTGGTYSTLKVQPAELEDSGVYFCASSHQVHQETQYFGPGTRLLVL.

V gene TRBV7-6 combines with J gene TRBJ1-4; 9 positions agree with TRBD1. With 5 bases clipped from V and 8 bases from J, the junction kept 12 bases outside the gene matches. CDR1 is SGHVS, CDR2 FNYEAQ, per germline. The CDR3 extends over 16 amino acids. CDR3 DNA sequence: TGTGCCAGCAGCCCGGAATCTGGACAGGGGTGGGAAAAACTGTTTTTT. This translates into CASSPESGQGWEKLFF.

The genes are TRBV5-3 and TRBJ2-1; TRBD1 matches 10 bases. TRBV5-3 is known as an ORF, though its function is uncertain. The CDR3 covers 14 residues. V shed 4 bases, J shed 6 bases, and the junction held 4 bases outside the gene matches. CDR3 region: CARSPRTGGNEQFF. The CDR3 DNA reads as TGTGCCAGAAGCCCCCGGACAGGGGGCAATGAGCAGTTCTTC.

Only one count was recorded for this clone. Other DNA sequences in the sample encode the same CDR3. The chain uses TRBV5-4 and TRBJ2-7; 8 positions agree with TRBD1. This CDR3 comprises 14 residues. Germline CDR1 is SGHNT and CDR2 is YYREEE (reference sequence). The J segment lost 3 bases and the V segment lost 2 bases, leaving 4 bases of the junction unmatched. DNA for the CDR3: TGTGCCAGCAGCTTCGGACAGGGTAGCTACGAGCAGTACTTC. It is translated as CASSFGQGSYEQYF.

This clone was found a few times. The chain links TRBV27 to TRBJ1-2, with 7 bases identical to TRBD1. V shed 5 bases, J shed 10 bases, and the junction held 10 bases outside the gene matches. Germline loops: CDR1 MNHEY, CDR2 SMNVEV (reference sequence). This CDR3 is built from 13 residues. The CDR3 region is CASSPLDRVDYTF. The CDR3 region has the DNA TGTGCCAGCAGTCCTTTAGACAGGGTGGACTACACCTTC.